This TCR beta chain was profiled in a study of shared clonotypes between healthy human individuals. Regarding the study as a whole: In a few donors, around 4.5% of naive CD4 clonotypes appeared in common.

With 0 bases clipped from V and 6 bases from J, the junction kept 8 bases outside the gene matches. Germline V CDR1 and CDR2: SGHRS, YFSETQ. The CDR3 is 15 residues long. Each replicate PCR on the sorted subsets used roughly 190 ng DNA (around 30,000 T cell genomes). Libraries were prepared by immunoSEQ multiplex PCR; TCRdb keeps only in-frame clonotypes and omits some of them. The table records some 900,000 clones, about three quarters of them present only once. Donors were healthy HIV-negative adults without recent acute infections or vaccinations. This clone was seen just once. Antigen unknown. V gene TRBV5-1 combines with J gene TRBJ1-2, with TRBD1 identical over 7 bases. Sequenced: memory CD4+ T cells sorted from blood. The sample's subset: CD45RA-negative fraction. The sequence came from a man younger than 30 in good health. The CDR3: CASSLGGQTKNGYTF. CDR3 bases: TGCGCCAGCAGCTTGGGGGGACAGACAAAAAATGGCTACACCTTC.